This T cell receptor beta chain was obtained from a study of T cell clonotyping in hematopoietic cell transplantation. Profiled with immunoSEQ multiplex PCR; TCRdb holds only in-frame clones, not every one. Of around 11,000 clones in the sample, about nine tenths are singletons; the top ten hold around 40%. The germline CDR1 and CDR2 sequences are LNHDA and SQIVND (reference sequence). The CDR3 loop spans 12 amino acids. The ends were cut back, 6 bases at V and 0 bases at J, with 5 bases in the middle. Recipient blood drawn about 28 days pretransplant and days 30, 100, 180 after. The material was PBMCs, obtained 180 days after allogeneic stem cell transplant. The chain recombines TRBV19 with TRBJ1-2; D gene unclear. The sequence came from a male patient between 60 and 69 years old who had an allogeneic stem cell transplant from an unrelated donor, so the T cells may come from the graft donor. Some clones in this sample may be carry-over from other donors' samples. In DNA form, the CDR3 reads TGTGCCAGTAGGGCAGCTAACTATGGCTACACCTTC. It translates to CASRAANYGYTF.